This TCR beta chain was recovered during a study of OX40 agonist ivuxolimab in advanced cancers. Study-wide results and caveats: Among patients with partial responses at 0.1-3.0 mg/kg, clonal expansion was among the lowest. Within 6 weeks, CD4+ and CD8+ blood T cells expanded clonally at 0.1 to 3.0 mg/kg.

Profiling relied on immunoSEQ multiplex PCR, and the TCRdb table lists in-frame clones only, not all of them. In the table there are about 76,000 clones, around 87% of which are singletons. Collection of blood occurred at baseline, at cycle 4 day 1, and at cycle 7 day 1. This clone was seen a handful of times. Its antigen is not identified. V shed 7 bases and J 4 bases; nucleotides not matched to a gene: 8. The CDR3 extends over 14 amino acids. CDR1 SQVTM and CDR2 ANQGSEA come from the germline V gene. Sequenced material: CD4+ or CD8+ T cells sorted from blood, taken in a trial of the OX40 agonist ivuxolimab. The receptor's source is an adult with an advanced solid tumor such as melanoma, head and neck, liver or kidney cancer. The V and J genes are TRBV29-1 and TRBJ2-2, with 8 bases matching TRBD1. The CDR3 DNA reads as TGCAGCGGCACCAGGGGGCGCGGCACCGGGGAGCTGTTTTTT. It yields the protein CSGTRGRGTGELFF.